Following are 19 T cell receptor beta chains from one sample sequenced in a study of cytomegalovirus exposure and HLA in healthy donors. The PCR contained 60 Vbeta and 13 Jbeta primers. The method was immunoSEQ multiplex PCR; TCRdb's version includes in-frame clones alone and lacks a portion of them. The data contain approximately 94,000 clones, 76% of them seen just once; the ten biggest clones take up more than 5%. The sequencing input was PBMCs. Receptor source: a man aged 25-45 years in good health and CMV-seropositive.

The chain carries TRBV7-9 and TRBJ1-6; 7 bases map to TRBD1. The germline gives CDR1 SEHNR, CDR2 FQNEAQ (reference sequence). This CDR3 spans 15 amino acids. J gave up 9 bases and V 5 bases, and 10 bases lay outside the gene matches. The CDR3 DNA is TGTGCCAGCAGCCGATTTCAGGGGGAAGGTTCACCCCTCCACTTT. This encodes CASSRFQGEGSPLHF.

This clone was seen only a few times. The CDR3 nucleotides are TGTGCCAGCAGCTTAGATGTGGGACTAGCGCTAGGGGAGCAGTTCTTC. Its translation: CASSLDVGLALGEQFF. This sequence joins TRBV11-2 and TRBJ2-1; TRBD2 aligns across 10 bases. Germline trimming cut 0 bases from V and 10 bases from J; bases unmatched to any gene: 9. The V gene's germline CDR1 is SGHAT and CDR2 FQNNGV. The CDR3 contains 16 residues.

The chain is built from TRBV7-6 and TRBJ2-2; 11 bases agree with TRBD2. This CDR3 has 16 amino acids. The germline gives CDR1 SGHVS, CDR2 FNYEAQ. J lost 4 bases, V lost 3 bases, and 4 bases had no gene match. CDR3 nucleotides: TGTGCCAGCAGCTTCTCCCTAGCGGGGGGCACCGGGGAGCTGTTTTTT. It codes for CASSFSLAGGTGELFF.

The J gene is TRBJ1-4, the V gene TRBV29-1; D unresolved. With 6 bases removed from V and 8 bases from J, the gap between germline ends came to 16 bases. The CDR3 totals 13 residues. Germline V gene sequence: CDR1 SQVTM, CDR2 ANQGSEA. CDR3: CSVPGLREEKLFF. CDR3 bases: TGCAGCGTGCCCGGGTTGAGGGAGGAAAAACTGTTTTTT.

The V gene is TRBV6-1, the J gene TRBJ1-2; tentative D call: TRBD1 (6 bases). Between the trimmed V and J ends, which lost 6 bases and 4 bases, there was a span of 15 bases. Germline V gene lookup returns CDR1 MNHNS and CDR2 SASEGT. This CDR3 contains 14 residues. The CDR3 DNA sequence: TGTGCCAGCAGGGGACACAACCTAGTCTATGGCTACACCTTC. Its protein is CASRGHNLVYGYTF.

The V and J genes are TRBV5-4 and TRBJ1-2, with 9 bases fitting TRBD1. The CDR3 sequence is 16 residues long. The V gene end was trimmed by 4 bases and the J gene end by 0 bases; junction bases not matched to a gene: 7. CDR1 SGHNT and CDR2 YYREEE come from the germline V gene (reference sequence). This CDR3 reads CASSPGTGSSNYGYTF. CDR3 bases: TGTGCCAGCAGCCCGGGGACAGGGTCCTCTAACTATGGCTACACCTTC.

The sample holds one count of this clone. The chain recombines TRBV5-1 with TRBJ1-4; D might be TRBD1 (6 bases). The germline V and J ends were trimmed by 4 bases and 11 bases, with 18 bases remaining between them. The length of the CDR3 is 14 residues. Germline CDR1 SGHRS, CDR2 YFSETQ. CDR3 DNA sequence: TGCGCCAGCAGCACATCTGGGGGCCCGGGTAAACTGTTTTTT. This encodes CASSTSGGPGKLFF. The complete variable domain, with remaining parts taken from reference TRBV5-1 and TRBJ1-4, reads KAGVTQTPRYLIKTRGQQVTLSCSPISGHRSVSWYQQTPGQGLQFLFEYFSETQRNKGNFPGRFSGRQFSNSRSEMNVSTLELGDSALYLCASSTSGGPGKLFFGSGTQLSVL.

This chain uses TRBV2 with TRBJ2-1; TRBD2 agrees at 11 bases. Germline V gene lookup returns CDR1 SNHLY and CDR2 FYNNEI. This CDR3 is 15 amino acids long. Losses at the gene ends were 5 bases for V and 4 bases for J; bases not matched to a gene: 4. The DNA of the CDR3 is TGTGCCAGCAGTAAGACTAGCGGGGAGTACAATGAGCAGTTCTTC. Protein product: CASSKTSGEYNEQFF.

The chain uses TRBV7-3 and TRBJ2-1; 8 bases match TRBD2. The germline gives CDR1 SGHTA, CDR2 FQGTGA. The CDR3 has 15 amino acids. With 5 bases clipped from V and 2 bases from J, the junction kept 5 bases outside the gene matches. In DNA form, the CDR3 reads TGTGCCAGCAGCCTCAGCGGGGGCGCCTACAATGAGCAGTTCTTC. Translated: CASSLSGGAYNEQFF.

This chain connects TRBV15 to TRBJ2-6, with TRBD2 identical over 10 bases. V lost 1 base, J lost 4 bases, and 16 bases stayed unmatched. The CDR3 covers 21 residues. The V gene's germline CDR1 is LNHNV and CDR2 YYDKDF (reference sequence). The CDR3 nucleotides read TGTGCCACCAGCAGAGTCCCTAGCGGGAGCGCTACTGATGCCGGGGCCAACGTCCTGACTTTC. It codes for CATSRVPSGSATDAGANVLTF.

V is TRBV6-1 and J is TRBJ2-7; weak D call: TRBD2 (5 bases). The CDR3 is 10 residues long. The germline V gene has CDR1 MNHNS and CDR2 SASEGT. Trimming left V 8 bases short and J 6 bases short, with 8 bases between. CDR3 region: CASGGGEQYF. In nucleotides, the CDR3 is TGTGCCAGCGGAGGTGGCGAGCAGTACTTC.

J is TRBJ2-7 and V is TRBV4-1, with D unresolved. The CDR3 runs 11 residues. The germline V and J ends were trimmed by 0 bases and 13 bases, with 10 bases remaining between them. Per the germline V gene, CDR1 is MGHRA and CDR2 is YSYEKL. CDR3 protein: CASSQDLTVYF. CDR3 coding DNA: TGCGCCAGCAGCCAAGATCTCACGGTATACTTC.

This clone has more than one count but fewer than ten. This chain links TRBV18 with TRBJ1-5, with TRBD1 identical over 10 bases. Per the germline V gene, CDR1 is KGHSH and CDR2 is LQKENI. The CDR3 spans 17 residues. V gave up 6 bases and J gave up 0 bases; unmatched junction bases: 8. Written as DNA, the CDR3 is TGTGCCAGCTCGCTGACAGGGGGCCTTACTAGCAATCAGCCCCAGCATTTT. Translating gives CASSLTGGLTSNQPQHF.

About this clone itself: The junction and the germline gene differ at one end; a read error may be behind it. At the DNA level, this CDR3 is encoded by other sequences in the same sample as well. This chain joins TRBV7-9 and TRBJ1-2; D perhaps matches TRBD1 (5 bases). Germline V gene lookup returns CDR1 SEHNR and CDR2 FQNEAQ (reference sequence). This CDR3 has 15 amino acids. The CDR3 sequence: CASSPTGHVNYGYTF. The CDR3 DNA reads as TGTGCCAGCAGCCCGACCGGACACGTGAACTATGGTTACACCTTC.

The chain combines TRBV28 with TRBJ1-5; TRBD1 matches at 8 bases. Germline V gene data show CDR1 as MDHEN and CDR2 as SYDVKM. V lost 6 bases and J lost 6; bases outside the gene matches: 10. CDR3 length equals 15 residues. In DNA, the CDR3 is TGTGCCAGCAGGCTATCGGACAGGGAAAGTCAGCCCCAGCATTTT. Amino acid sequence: CASRLSDRESQPQHF.

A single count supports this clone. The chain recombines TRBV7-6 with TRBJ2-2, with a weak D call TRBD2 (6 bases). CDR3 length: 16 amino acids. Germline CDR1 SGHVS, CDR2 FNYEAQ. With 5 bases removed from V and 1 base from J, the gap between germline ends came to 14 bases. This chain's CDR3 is CASSHLNGGNTGELFF. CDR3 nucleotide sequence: TGTGCCAGCAGCCACTTGAACGGGGGGAACACCGGGGAGCTGTTTTTT. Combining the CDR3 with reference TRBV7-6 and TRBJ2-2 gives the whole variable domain GAGVSQSPRYKVTKRGQDVALRCDPISGHVSLYWYRQALGQGPEFLTYFNYEAQQDKSGLPNDRFSAERPEGSISTLTIQRTEQRDSAMYRCASSHLNGGNTGELFFGEGSRLTVL.

The CDR3 bases are TGTGCCAGCAGCCCGGGGAATAGCGGGAGGTACGAGCAGTACTTC. This translates into CASSPGNSGRYEQYF. The chain carries TRBV9 and TRBJ2-7; 10 bases agree with TRBD2. Germline CDR1 reads SGDLS; CDR2 reads YYNGEE. The CDR3 has 15 amino acids. The V segment lost 4 bases and the J segment 4 bases; nucleotides outside the gene matches: 8. Based on the CDR3 plus reference TRBV9 and TRBJ2-7, the full variable domain is DSGVTQTPKHLITATGQRVTLRCSPRSGDLSVYWYQQSLDQGLQFLIQYYNGEERAKGNILERFSAQQFPDLHSELNLSSLELGDSALYFCASSPGNSGRYEQYFGPGTRLTVT.

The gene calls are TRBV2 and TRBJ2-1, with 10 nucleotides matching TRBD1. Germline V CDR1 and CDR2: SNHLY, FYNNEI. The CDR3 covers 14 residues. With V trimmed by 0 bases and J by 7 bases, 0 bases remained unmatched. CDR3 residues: CASSEAGQGNEQFF. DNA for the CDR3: TGTGCCAGCAGTGAAGCGGGACAGGGGAATGAGCAGTTCTTC.

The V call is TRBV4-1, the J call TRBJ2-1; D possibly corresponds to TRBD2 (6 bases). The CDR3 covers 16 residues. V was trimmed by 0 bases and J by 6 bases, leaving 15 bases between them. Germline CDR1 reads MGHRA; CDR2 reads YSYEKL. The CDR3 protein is CASSQDEVSGVNEQFF. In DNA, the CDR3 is TGCGCCAGCAGCCAAGACGAAGTTAGCGGAGTCAATGAGCAGTTCTTC.